This T cell receptor beta chain comes out of a study of T cell repertoires in cytomegalovirus infection. Study as a whole: Carrying CMV and the relevant HLA type showed in public TCR beta signatures. Study findings and constraints: Clonotype analysis showed dominance of the ex vivo response by HLA-C-restricted CMV-specific TCR beta clonotypes. Carriage of CMV together with the relevant HLA was identifiable through cumulative public TCR beta family frequency.

This CDR3 has 16 amino acids. V was cut by 1 base and J by 10 bases, with 20 bases left in between. CDR1 and CDR2 from the germline V gene are SGHVS and FQNEAQ. TCRdb reprocessed the reads with MiXCR, giving one entry per CDR3 protein. Of about 600,000 distinct CDR3 sequences in the sample, roughly 24% are singletons; the top ten hold less than 9.5%. This clonotype has a count of ten or more. Its antigen is not known. The sequence was collected from a human donor in good health (CMV status not recorded). Some clones in this sample may be carry-over from other donors' samples. Sequences were obtained from CD8+ T cells from PBMCs. V usage is TRBV7-8 and J usage is TRBJ2-1, with TRBD2 as a possible D gene (5 bases). DNA of the CDR3: TGTGCCAGCAGCTTAGGGAGGAATGGGGTCTTCGGGGAGCAGTTCTTC. Its translation: CASSLGRNGVFGEQFF.